This T cell receptor beta chain was observed in a study of graft-versus-host responses after intestinal transplantation. Regarding the study as a whole: Within allografts, high graft-versus-host to host-versus-graft clonal ratios were seen among patients with graft-donor T cell macrochimerism.

Some clones are missing from TCRdb's copy, which holds only in-frame ones; the method was immunoSEQ multiplex PCR. Of tens of thousands of clones listed, about 95% were seen once; the top ten hold approximately 0.2%. From germline, CDR1 is GTSNPN and CDR2 SVGIG (reference sequence). The CDR3 sequence is 12 residues long. The J segment lost 3 bases and the V segment lost 8 bases, leaving 5 bases of the junction unmatched. Regarding this clone: What it recognizes is unknown.

This clonotype originated in a human donor who was the organ donor for an intestinal transplant. The chain couples TRBV30 to TRBJ2-7; 9 bases align to TRBD2. This specimen consisted of unstimulated CD8+ T cells sorted from spleen or lymph node cells, obtained before transplant. The CDR3 DNA reads TGTGCCCGGCGGGAGGGGGGCTACGAGCAGTACTTC. It encodes CARREGGYEQYF.